This is a list of T cell receptor beta chains from one sample in a study of T cell clones after liver transplantation. The data were produced by immunoSEQ multiplex PCR, yet TCRdb's version contains in-frame clones alone and is incomplete. The sample includes tens of thousands of clones, over 55% of them seen just once. The sequenced sample was CD4+ T cells from blood, obtained before liver transplant. The receptors shown here come from a human donor who received a liver transplant. CDR3s include the opening cysteine and the closing phenylalanine or tryptophan. A D gene is named only where the DNA matches it firmly. Expanded clones get a size class; other rows say once, few or many, or leave the size out.

d_call | j_call | clone_size | v_call | cdr3_aa | cdr3_nt
- | TRBJ2-7 | once | TRBV7-2 | CASSLAWASGYEQYF | TGTGCCAGCAGCTTAGCGTGGGCGTCGGGGTACGAGCAGTACTTC
TRBD2 | TRBJ2-3 | - | TRBV30 | CACPAGAITDTQYF | TGTGCCTGCCCAGCGGGGGCAATCACAGATACGCAGTATTTT
TRBD1 | TRBJ2-7 | - | TRBV6-6 | CATAGQGSYEQYF | TGTGCCACCGCTGGACAGGGTTCCTACGAGCAGTACTTC
- | TRBJ2-1 | many | TRBV7-8 | CASSSRRVGGSYNEQFF | TGTGCCAGCAGCTCCCGGAGGGTGGGGGGCTCCTACAATGAGCAGTTCTTC
- | TRBJ1-1 | - | TRBV5-5 | CASSLGISSIEAFF | TGTGCCAGCAGCTTGGGTATTAGCAGCATCGAAGCTTTCTTT
- | TRBJ1-1 | few | TRBV20-1 | CSARIGTEAFF | TGCAGTGCGCGGATCGGAACTGAAGCTTTCTTT
- | TRBJ1-1 | - | TRBV10-1 | CASSDRREATEAFF | TGCGCCAGCAGTGACCGTCGGGAGGCTACTGAAGCTTTCTTT
- | TRBJ2-2 | - | TRBV30 | CAWSVTGWTGELFF | TGTGCCTGGAGTGTTACAGGGTGGACCGGGGAGCTGTTTTTT
- | TRBJ1-3 | - | TRBV5-1 | CASSPGGGGNTIYF | TGCGCCAGCAGCCCCGGGGGGGGCGGAAACACCATATATTTT
TRBD1 | TRBJ1-6 | - | TRBV6-1 | CASSRDSQNNSPLHF | TGTGCCAGCAGCCGGGACAGCCAAAATAATTCACCCCTCCACTTT
- | TRBJ1-5 | few | TRBV2 | CASSGEVDQPQHF | TGTGCCAGCAGTGGGGAGGTGGATCAGCCCCAGCATTTT
- | TRBJ1-3 | once | TRBV18 | CASSPTTGAGNTIYF | TGTGCCAGCTCACCTACTACAGGCGCCGGAAACACCATATATTTT
TRBD1 | TRBJ1-1 | - | TRBV29-1 | CSVTPTGVEAFF | TGCAGCGTGACTCCGACAGGGGTAGAAGCTTTCTTT
TRBD1 | TRBJ1-6 | few | TRBV5-1 | CASGWTGGSPLHF | TGCGCCAGCGGGTGGACAGGTGGTTCACCCCTCCACTTT
- | TRBJ1-1 | few | TRBV28 | CASSSNLNFRQVHEAFF | TGTGCCAGCAGTTCCAACCTAAATTTTCGACAGGTTCATGAAGCTTTCTTT
TRBD1 | TRBJ1-4 | - | TRBV4-2 | CASSHIFRDRGVKLFF | TGTGCCAGCAGCCATATCTTCCGGGACAGGGGTGTAAAACTGTTTTTT
- | TRBJ1-5 | - | TRBV27 | CASSFARGSHQPQHF | TGTGCCAGCAGTTTCGCTCGGGGGTCCCATCAGCCCCAGCATTTT
- | TRBJ2-1 | - | TRBV6-5 | CASSPGQGGRYEQFF | TGTGCCAGCAGCCCCGGACAGGGAGGGCGTTATGAGCAGTTCTTC
TRBD1 | TRBJ1-2 | few | TRBV9 | CASSVRGQGGGYTF | TGTGCCAGCAGCGTTCGGGGACAGGGAGGTGGCTACACCTTC
TRBD1 | TRBJ1-1 | - | TRBV6-1 | CASSATGGGTEAFF | TGTGCCAGCAGCGCCACAGGGGGCGGAACTGAAGCTTTCTTT
TRBD1 | TRBJ1-5 | - | TRBV19 | CASKGQGTSNQPQHF | TGTGCCAGTAAGGGACAGGGGACAAGCAATCAGCCCCAGCATTTT
- | TRBJ2-7 | - | TRBV28 | CASSLPGNEQYF | TGTGCCAGCAGTCTCCCAGGGAACGAGCAGTACTTC
- | TRBJ2-1 | - | TRBV6-6 | CASSYPGSSNEQFF | TGTGCCAGCAGTTACCCGGGGAGTAGCAATGAGCAGTTCTTC
TRBD1 | TRBJ2-2 | - | TRBV2 | CATRGQVTGELFF | TGTGCCACCAGGGGGCAGGTCACCGGGGAGCTGTTTTTT
- | TRBJ1-2 | - | TRBV5-8 | CASSRWQVNYGYTF | TGTGCCAGCAGCAGGTGGCAGGTTAACTATGGCTACACCTTC
TRBD1 | TRBJ1-1 | few | TRBV19 | CASTPDREGEAFF | TGTGCCAGTACCCCAGACAGGGAAGGTGAAGCTTTCTTT
TRBD1 | TRBJ1-2 | - | TRBV18 | CASSPTGDYGYTF | TGTGCCAGCTCACCCACAGGGGACTATGGCTACACCTTC
- | TRBJ2-6 | - | TRBV27 | CASSSRHSGANVLTF | TGTGCCAGCAGTTCTCGACACTCTGGGGCCAACGTCCTGACTTTC
TRBD2 | TRBJ2-7 | - | TRBV28 | CASSSRTSGGRYEQYF | TGTGCCAGCAGTTCCCGGACTAGCGGGGGTCGTTACGAGCAGTACTTC
TRBD1 | TRBJ1-5 | - | TRBV11-3 | CASSSLAGTDCDQPQHF | TGTGCCAGCAGTTCCCTAGCCGGGACAGACTGCGATCAGCCCCAGCATTTT
- | TRBJ2-1 | - | TRBV5-8 | CASLGGGGAEEQFF | TGTGCCAGCTTGGGAGGAGGGGGGGCGGAAGAGCAGTTCTTC
- | TRBJ2-1 | - | TRBV2 | CASNLARLDEQFF | TGTGCCAGCAACCTAGCCCGTTTGGATGAGCAGTTCTTC
TRBD2 | TRBJ2-3 | few | TRBV5-4 | CASSLVGLAGDTQYF | TGTGCCAGCAGCTTGGTCGGACTAGCGGGCGACACGCAGTATTTT
TRBD1 | TRBJ2-2 | - | TRBV6-1 | CASQEQGARELFF | TGTGCCAGTCAAGAACAGGGGGCGCGGGAGCTGTTTTTT
- | TRBJ1-1 | - | TRBV2 | CASRQGFNTEAFF | TGTGCCAGCAGGCAGGGATTTAACACTGAAGCTTTCTTT
- | TRBJ1-5 | once | TRBV7-8 | CASSLVGERSQPQHF | TGTGCCAGCAGCTTAGTAGGGGAAAGGAGTCAGCCCCAGCATTTT
- | TRBJ1-1 | - | TRBV7-8 | CASSLEQNTEAFF | TGTGCCAGCAGCTTAGAGCAGAACACTGAAGCTTTCTTT
- | TRBJ2-1 | - | TRBV7-2 | CASSFETYYNEQFF | TGTGCCAGCAGCTTCGAGACTTACTACAATGAGCAGTTCTTC
TRBD1 | TRBJ1-5 | - | TRBV6-9 | CASSYGQGRQPQHF | TGTGCCAGCAGTTACGGACAGGGGAGGCAGCCCCAGCATTTT
TRBD1 | TRBJ1-1 | - | TRBV18 | CASSQRTGTNTEAFF | TGTGCCAGCTCACAGAGGACAGGGACGAACACTGAAGCTTTCTTT
TRBD1 | TRBJ2-7 | many | TRBV11-2 | CASSPQEGAIEQYF | TGTGCCAGCAGCCCCCAAGAGGGGGCTATCGAGCAGTACTTC
- | TRBJ2-1 | - | TRBV5-4 | CASSLDSYNEQFF | TGTGCCAGCAGCTTGGACAGTTACAATGAGCAGTTCTTC